These 21 T cell receptor beta chains were sequenced from one sample in a study of immune heterogeneity within non-small cell lung tumors (dated by TCRdb to 2017 to 2018). Genomic DNA extracted from bulk tumor tissue served as TCR template, with around 0.55 ug gDNA amplified per sample. During surgery, multiple biopsies were taken from each primary tumor and placed as far apart as possible within the tumor mass. The study cohort was described as untreated, and the patients were newly diagnosed NSCLC cases having curative surgery. Sequencing relied on a HiSeq X Ten. The TCR beta CDR3 region was amplified with a multiplex PCR system whose first round of approximately 11 cycles used 32 V-gene forward primers and 13 J-gene reverse primers. The public reads were reprocessed in TCRdb via fastp at Q25 and MiXCR, keeping in-frame beta chains. Every distinct CDR3 protein forms one entry, paired with its most common genes and DNA. This sample lists about 21,000 distinct CDR3 sequences; more than 25% were detected once. Around 4.5% of the sample is in the top ten clones.

The sample was lung tumor tissue. The receptors were gathered from a man aged 35 to 55 with non-small cell lung cancer.

This clonotype has at least ten counts. The chain joins TRBV6-1 to TRBJ2-1; D is ambiguous. There are 14 residues in the CDR3. The germline V gene has CDR1 MNHNS and CDR2 SASEGT. Between the trimmed V and J ends, which lost 5 bases and 7 bases, there was a span of 15 bases. CDR3 nucleotide sequence: TGTGCCAGCAGTCCGAGTGTGAGTAGGAATGAGCAGTTCTTC. Translated: CASSPSVSRNEQFF.

The chain uses TRBV5-1 and TRBJ1-1; TRBD1 aligns across 11 bases. J lost 5 bases, V lost 7 bases, and 7 bases had no gene match. The germline V gene encodes CDR1 SGHRS and CDR2 YFSETQ. The CDR3 consists of 14 residues. The CDR3 DNA is TGCGCCAGCTGGACAGGGGGCGCGGGTACTGAAGCTTTCTTT. Translated: CASWTGGAGTEAFF.

This clonotype was counted ten times or more. The rearrangement uses TRBV27 and TRBJ1-2; TRBD1 might be the D (6 bases). CDR3 length equals 13 residues. V shed 2 bases and J shed 2 bases, with 6 bases lying between them. Germline lookup yields CDR1 MNHEY and CDR2 SMNVEV (reference sequence). The CDR3 reads CASSLTGNYGYTF. CDR3 nucleotides: TGTGCCAGCAGTTTAACAGGGAACTATGGCTACACCTTC.

Regarding this clonotype: Given a much more abundant clone one base away, this may be a read error. This chain joins TRBV6-1 and TRBJ2-7, with 13 bases matching TRBD2. There are 14 residues in the CDR3. The germline V gene has CDR1 MNHNS and CDR2 SASEGT. This chain's CDR3 is CASSPGLAGLELYF. The CDR3 DNA is TGTGCCAGCTCGCCGGGACTAGCGGGACTCGAGCTGTACTTC.

For this clonotype: Possible read error: a much larger clone is one base away. The chain carries TRBV6-1 and TRBJ2-7; D remains ambiguous. The CDR3 is made up of 13 amino acids. V was cut by 6 bases and J by 7 bases, with 16 bases left in between. Germline CDR1 MNHNS, CDR2 SASEGT. DNA of the CDR3: TGTGCCAGCAGCTCCCCGGGTGGGTTAGAGCAGTACTTC. Residues: CASSSPGGLEQYF.

The sample holds many counts of this clonotype. The J gene is TRBJ2-1, the V gene TRBV6-2 or TRBV6-3; 8 bases fit TRBD1. Germline assignment: CDR1 MNHEY and CDR2 SVGEGT. V lost 0 bases and J lost 8; bases outside the gene matches: 15. The CDR3 is 18 residues long. The CDR3: CASSYSRVTGVSSYEQFF. The CDR3 region has the DNA TGTGCCAGCAGTTACTCGAGGGTGACAGGGGTGTCCTCGTATGAGCAGTTCTTC.

This clonotype was recorded many times. The genes are TRBV28 and TRBJ1-2; no clear D gene. V gave up 6 bases and J gave up 6 bases, with 14 bases separating them. In germline, CDR1 is MDHEN, CDR2 SYDVKM. The CDR3 extends over 13 amino acids. The CDR3 reads CASSRWTGDGYTF. The CDR3 DNA follows: TGTGCCAGCAGCCGCTGGACGGGAGATGGCTACACCTTC.

This clonotype was recorded a few times. The CDR3 loop is CASSPPALAGGSEQFF. The CDR3 DNA reads TGTGCCAGCTCACCACCGGCTCTAGCGGGAGGGTCAGAGCAGTTCTTC. The chain recombines TRBV18 with TRBJ2-1; 12 bases align to TRBD2. Germline CDR1 reads KGHSH; CDR2 reads LQKENI. The CDR3 is 16 amino acids. V trimming: 0 bases; J trimming: 10 bases; junction bases outside the gene matches: 7.

For this clonotype: This may arise from a read error, as a much more abundant clone is one base away. J is TRBJ1-2 and V is TRBV7-8; 8 bases line up with TRBD1. Germline assignment: CDR1 SGHVS and CDR2 FQNEAQ. V trimming: 0 bases; J trimming: 2 bases; junction bases outside the gene matches: 11. The length of the CDR3 is 18 residues. The CDR3 DNA is TGTGCCAGCAGCTTAGCGTTCCAGGGGGCCAGCTACAACTATGGCTACACCTTC. It specifies CASSLAFQGASYNYGYTF.

In its sample, this clonotype ranks as medium-sized. V usage is TRBV12-3 or TRBV12-4 and J usage is TRBJ1-5; 11 bases align to TRBD1. The CDR3 totals 16 residues. J was trimmed by 4 bases and V by 8 bases; bases with no gene match: 10. The CDR3 sequence: CASAGGQGAWNQPQHF. DNA of the CDR3: TGTGCCAGCGCCGGTGGACAGGGGGCGTGGAATCAGCCCCAGCATTTT.

The sample holds one count of this clonotype. V is TRBV5-6 and J is TRBJ2-5, with D uncertain. The CDR3 is 13 residues long. V gave up 3 bases and J gave up 0 bases, with 6 bases separating them. In germline, CDR1 is SGHDT, CDR2 YYEEEE. CDR3 sequence: CASSSWYQETQYF. CDR3 DNA sequence: TGTGCCAGCAGCTCCTGGTACCAAGAGACCCAGTACTTC.

The CDR3 is CATSETESNQPQYF. CDR3 in DNA: TGTGCCACCAGCGAGACAGAAAGCAATCAGCCCCAGTATTTT. V and J are TRBV24-1 and TRBJ1-5, with D possibly matching TRBD1 (5 bases). The J call may be mistaken, given a closer DNA end match to TRBJ2-3. In germline, CDR1 is KGHDR, CDR2 SFDVKD. CDR3 length: 14 residues.

A remark on this clonotype: This sequence may be a read error, since a much larger clone differs from it by one base. The conserved final phenylalanine or tryptophan is absent from the CDR3, which likely points to a read error. The chain has TRBV2 and TRBJ2-7, with TRBD2 matching 13 bases. The CDR3 runs 15 residues. V lost 6 bases and J lost 3; bases outside the gene matches: 5. Germline V lookup: CDR1 SNHLY, CDR2 FYNNEI. The CDR3 is CASRGLAGNGYEQYL. CDR3 coding DNA: TGTGCCAGCAGGGGACTAGCGGGAAACGGCTACGAGCAGTACTTG.

About this clonotype itself: A read error may explain this, as a much larger clone is one base away. The CDR3 nucleotides are TGTGCCAGCAGCCCCGTCGGTTACTATGGCTACACCTTC. This sequence encodes CASSPVGYYGYTF. V gene TRBV7-9 combines with J gene TRBJ1-2; no definite D call. V lost 5 bases and J lost 3, with 10 bases in between. CDR1 SEHNR and CDR2 FQNEAQ come from the germline V gene (reference sequence). This CDR3 contains 13 residues.

As regards this clonotype: A clone one base away is much larger, so this may be a read error. This chain links TRBV12-3 or TRBV12-4 with TRBJ2-1; TRBD2 agrees at 14 bases. The CDR3 contains 15 residues. The CDR3 is CASRWTSGRFNEHFF. CDR3 coding DNA: TGTGCCAGCAGATGGACTAGCGGGAGGTTCAATGAGCACTTCTTC.

This chain joins TRBV20-1 and TRBJ2-5, with TRBD2 matching 10 bases. The CDR3 is made up of 14 amino acids. Germline-derived CDR1 and CDR2 are DFQATT and SNEGSKA (reference sequence). V lost 6 bases, J lost 1 base, and 5 bases stayed unmatched. The chain's CDR3 is CSAKAGGTQETQYF. The CDR3 region has the DNA TGCAGTGCCAAAGCGGGAGGGACCCAAGAGACCCAGTACTTC.

The chain recombines TRBV4-1 with TRBJ2-1; 14 nucleotides align to TRBD2. The CDR3 loop spans 16 amino acids. Germline-derived CDR1 and CDR2 are MGHRA and YSYEKL. After removal of 5 bases from V and 7 bases from J, the junction contained 7 bases not matched to a gene. The CDR3 sequence is CASSEPGTSGSNEQFF. The CDR3 DNA follows: TGCGCCAGCAGCGAACCCGGGACTAGCGGGAGTAATGAGCAGTTCTTC.

This clonotype appeared a few times. The chain recombines TRBV7-2 with TRBJ2-1; TRBD2 agrees at 11 bases. Looked up from germline, CDR1 is SGHTA and CDR2 is FQGNSA. CDR3 size: 15 residues. V lost 3 bases to trimming and J lost 7 bases; unmatched junction nucleotides: 5. CDR3 bases: TGTGCCAGCAGCTTTACTAGCGGGAGTCTTAATGAGCAGTTCTTC. Translated: CASSFTSGSLNEQFF.

This clonotype was recorded at least ten times. This chain connects TRBV18 to TRBJ1-2; 8 bases map to TRBD1. CDR3 size: 15 residues. V lost 4 bases and J lost 6; bases outside the gene matches: 10. Germline-derived CDR1 and CDR2 are KGHSH and LQKENI. For the CDR3, the DNA is TGTGCCAGCTCACTGGGGTCGGGGACAGGTGATGGCTACACCTTC. Translated: CASSLGSGTGDGYTF. Together with reference TRBV18 and TRBJ1-2, the CDR3 gives the full variable domain: NAGVMQNPRHLVRRRGQEARLRCSPMKGHSHVYWYRQLPEEGLKFMVYLQKENIIDESGMPKERFSAEFPKEGPSILRIQQVVRGDSAAYFCASSLGSGTGDGYTFGSGTRLTVV.

This clonotype ranks as medium-sized. The CDR3 reads CSAHPMTSSYEQYF. CDR3 DNA: TGCAGTGCTCACCCAATGACTAGCTCCTACGAGCAGTACTTC. The chain is built from TRBV20-1 and TRBJ2-7; D may be TRBD2 (6 bases). This CDR3 has 14 amino acids. Germline loops: CDR1 DFQATT, CDR2 SNEGSKA (reference sequence). The ends were cut back, 5 bases at V and 0 bases at J, with 14 bases in the middle.

Many counts were recorded for this clonotype. V is TRBV9 and J is TRBJ2-7; the D call may be TRBD1 or TRBD2 (5 bases each). Germline V gives CDR1 SGDLS, CDR2 YYNGEE. Trimming took 3 bases from V and 6 from J, leaving 22 bases between them. This CDR3 has 16 amino acids. The CDR3 region has the DNA TGTGCCAGCAGCGCGGCTACCGGGACCGCCCCTTTCGAGCAGTACTTC. It yields the protein CASSAATGTAPFEQYF. Variable domain in full (rest from reference TRBV9 and TRBJ2-7): DSGVTQTPKHLITATGQRVTLRCSPRSGDLSVYWYQQSLDQGLQFLIQYYNGEERAKGNILERFSAQQFPDLHSELNLSSLELGDSALYFCASSAATGTAPFEQYFGPGTRLTVT.